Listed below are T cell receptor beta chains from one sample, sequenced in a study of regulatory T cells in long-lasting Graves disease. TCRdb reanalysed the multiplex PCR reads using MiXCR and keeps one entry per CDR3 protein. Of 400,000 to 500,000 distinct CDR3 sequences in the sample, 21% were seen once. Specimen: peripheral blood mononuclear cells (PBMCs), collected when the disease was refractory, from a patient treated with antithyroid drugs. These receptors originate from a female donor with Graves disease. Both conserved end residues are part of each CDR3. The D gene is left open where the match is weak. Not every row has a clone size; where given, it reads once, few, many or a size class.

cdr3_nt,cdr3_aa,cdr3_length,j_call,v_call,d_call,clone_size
TGCGCCAGCAGCCAAGAAATTTGGGACAGGGCAACTAGCTACGAGCAGTACTTC,CASSQEIWDRATSYEQYF,18,TRBJ2-7,TRBV4-1,TRBD1,few
TGTGCCAGCAGCCCAGGCGGGGGCGGTGGGGCCCTCCACTTT,CASSPGGGGGALHF,14,TRBJ1-6,TRBV13,-,few
TGTGCCAGCAGCCACCGAGGGGTAGGATCGTACACTGAAGCTTTCTTT,CASSHRGVGSYTEAFF,16,TRBJ1-1,TRBV3-1,-,-
TGTGCCACCAGTTCCGGGACAGGGGTCCCGGAGACCCAGTACTTC,CATSSGTGVPETQYF,15,TRBJ2-5,TRBV24-1,TRBD1,many
TGTGCCAGCAGCCCCACCTCTCTCCCCTCCTACGAGCAGTACTTC,CASSPTSLPSYEQYF,15,TRBJ2-7,TRBV3-1,-,many
TGTGCCATCGCGGGAGCTAGCGGGGGTGAGGTGGAGACCCAGTACTTC,CAIAGASGGEVETQYF,16,TRBJ2-5,TRBV10-3,TRBD2,many
TGTGCCAGCAGCTTCCAGCGGAGCCCCTACGAGCAGTACTTC,CASSFQRSPYEQYF,14,TRBJ2-7,TRBV5-4,-,-
TGTGCCATCAGGCGGACAGGGGAGTTCTACGAGCAGTACTTC,CAIRRTGEFYEQYF,14,TRBJ2-7,TRBV10-3,TRBD1,-
TGTGCCAGTAGGCGAAGCCCTGGAAACACCATATATTTT,CASRRSPGNTIYF,13,TRBJ1-3,TRBV19,-,-
TGTGCCAGCAGCTCGGGACAGGGTGAATGGAGCAGCCTCTCTGGGGCCAACGTCCTGACTTTC,CASSSGQGEWSSLSGANVLTF,21,TRBJ2-6,TRBV5-4,TRBD1,-
TGTGCCAGTAGTTCCACTGGGATGGGATCAGTGAACACTGAAGCTTTCTTT,CASSSTGMGSVNTEAFF,17,TRBJ1-1,TRBV19,-,-
TGTGCCAGCAGCTTATACTCCCAAGCTAACTATGGCTACACCTTC,CASSLYSQANYGYTF,15,TRBJ1-2,TRBV13,-,few
TGTGCCAGCAGCCCCGGGAGAGGTGGGGCAGAGACCCAGTACTTC,CASSPGRGGAETQYF,15,TRBJ2-5,TRBV5-4,-,few
TGTGCCAGCAGTACACTAAGGACTGAAGCTTTCTTT,CASSTLRTEAFF,12,TRBJ1-1,TRBV2,-,many
TGTGCCAGCAGTTACGCCCCCGGGACAGTCTATAATTCACCCCTCCACTTT,CASSYAPGTVYNSPLHF,17,TRBJ1-6,TRBV12-3/TRBV12-4,TRBD1,many
TGTGCCAGCAGTCCCCTGGGGGCGCGCGAGCAGTACTTC,CASSPLGAREQYF,13,TRBJ2-7,TRBV28,-,many
TGTGCCAGCAGTACCCCGACAGAGGCCCGGGGCACCATATATTTT,CASSTPTEARGTIYF,15,TRBJ1-3,TRBV12-3/TRBV12-4,-,few
TGTGCCTGGACTTCGGCCAGTCATGGTGGAAACACCATATATTTT,CAWTSASHGGNTIYF,15,TRBJ1-3,TRBV30,-,-
TGCGCCAGCAGCCGGACCAGGGACGGGGAGCTGTTTTTT,CASSRTRDGELFF,13,TRBJ2-2,TRBV5-1,-,-
TGTGCCAGCAGTTTAGAGCCAACCTATAATTCACCCCTCCACTTT,CASSLEPTYNSPLHF,15,TRBJ1-6,TRBV12-3/TRBV12-4,-,many
TGTGCCAGTAGTGAGACAGAACTAGCGGGAGCTGCCGGCGAGCAGTACTTC,CASSETELAGAAGEQYF,17,TRBJ2-7,TRBV19,TRBD2,-
TGTGCCTGGAGTGGGGACAGGGTCAGGCAGCCCCAGCATTTT,CAWSGDRVRQPQHF,14,TRBJ1-5,TRBV30,TRBD1,many
TGTGCCAGCTCAGCGGGACAGGGCGGTGAAAAACTGTTTTTT,CASSAGQGGEKLFF,14,TRBJ1-4,TRBV7-9,TRBD1,many
TGTGCCAGCAGCTTAGAGGGGGGAGTGACTGAAGCTTTCTTT,CASSLEGGVTEAFF,14,TRBJ1-1,TRBV11-2,-,-
TGTGCCTGGAGTCGGGACGTCTATGGCTACACCTTC,CAWSRDVYGYTF,12,TRBJ1-2,TRBV30,-,many
TGCGCCAGCAGCCACTACAGGGGCGAGACCCAGTACTTC,CASSHYRGETQYF,13,TRBJ2-5,TRBV4-1,TRBD1,-
TGCGCCAGCAGCTTATGGACAGGAGAGAACGCTAATGAAAAACTGTTTTTT,CASSLWTGENANEKLFF,17,TRBJ1-4,TRBV5-1,TRBD1,few
TGTGCCAGCAGCTTAGGCGGACCCCCTCGAGGAACTGAAGCTTTCTTT,CASSLGGPPRGTEAFF,16,TRBJ1-1,TRBV7-9,-,many
TGTGCCAGCAACAGACAGGGGGCAGGATCCGCTGGCTACACCTTC,CASNRQGAGSAGYTF,15,TRBJ1-2,TRBV2,TRBD1,many
TGCAGTGCCAACCGAGGGACCCGTAACGGGGAGCTGTTTTTT,CSANRGTRNGELFF,14,TRBJ2-2,TRBV20-1,-,few
TGTGCCAGCAGCTTAAGTTTCCCCCGCCCGGGCCCTGAGGGAAAACTGTTTTTT,CASSLSFPRPGPEGKLFF,18,TRBJ1-4,TRBV11-2,-,many
TGTGCCAGCAGCTTACGGGGGGCGATAGACTATGGCTACACCTTC,CASSLRGAIDYGYTF,15,TRBJ1-2,TRBV7-9,-,-
TGTGCCAGCAGTTTCCTACTAGCGGGGATGTACAATGAGCAGTTCTTC,CASSFLLAGMYNEQFF,16,TRBJ2-1,TRBV12-3/TRBV12-4,TRBD2,few
TGTGCCAGCAGCTTTTCGACAGACCAAGAGACCCAGTACTTC,CASSFSTDQETQYF,14,TRBJ2-5,TRBV9,-,many
TGCAGCGTGGCAGGACTAGCGTGGTCCTACGAGCAGTACTTC,CSVAGLAWSYEQYF,14,TRBJ2-7,TRBV29-1,TRBD2,-
TGTGCCAGCAGACTAGCGGGAGGGCAGAATGAGCAGTTCTTC,CASRLAGGQNEQFF,14,TRBJ2-1,TRBV28,TRBD2,-
TGTGCCAGCAGCCAATTCAGCCTCTACGAGCAGTACTTC,CASSQFSLYEQYF,13,TRBJ2-7,TRBV3-1,-,few
TGCAGTGCCCCTACCCCTAGCGGGAGCTTTATTCAGTACTTC,CSAPTPSGSFIQYF,14,TRBJ2-4,TRBV20-1,TRBD2,few
TGTGCCAGCAGTACACGGGACAGGAAGGCTGAAGCTTTCTTT,CASSTRDRKAEAFF,14,TRBJ1-1,TRBV6-1,TRBD1,many
TGTGCGCGACCCCGGTGGGGTTTTGGCTACACCTTC,CARPRWGFGYTF,12,TRBJ1-2,TRBV6-1,-,few
TGCAGTGCCGTCCAAGCAAAGACCCAGTACTTC,CSAVQAKTQYF,11,TRBJ2-5,TRBV20-1,-,many
TGCAGTGGACTAGGGGGCACAGATACGCAGTATTTT,CSGLGGTDTQYF,12,TRBJ2-3,TRBV20-1,-,-
TGCGCCAGCAGCTTGGGTCCAGTTCAATCCTACGAGCAGTACTTC,CASSLGPVQSYEQYF,15,TRBJ2-7,TRBV5-1,-,few
TGTGCCAGCAGTTTGGCTACCTCCATCTCTACCGGGGAGCTGTTTTTT,CASSLATSISTGELFF,16,TRBJ2-2,TRBV27,-,many
TGTGCCAGCCCGGGACTAGATTTGGAGACCCAGTACTTC,CASPGLDLETQYF,13,TRBJ2-5,TRBV2,TRBD2,-